This T cell receptor (beta chain) was observed in a study of post-analysis software for immune sequencing data. Study information: Relapsing-remitting, secondary progressive and progressive-relapsing forms made up the multiple sclerosis disease courses.

The CDR3 is 16 amino acids. The germline V gene has CDR1 SEHNR and CDR2 FQNEAQ (reference sequence). To note about this clonotype: The antigen remains undetermined. A read error may account for a junction end that differs from germline.

Carried by the TCR beta cDNA libraries were unique molecular identifiers. Out of roughly 1 to 11 million T cells, some 480,000 cDNA molecules were generated. Each CDR3 protein gets one entry after TCRdb re-called the PCR reads with MiXCR. The sample includes some 260,000 distinct CDR3 sequences, just over 35% of them seen just once. General observations from the study: Roughly five TRBV segments were more frequent in patients than controls; TRBV5-6, TRBV5-1 and TRBV20-1 belonged to this group. The study found significantly lower normalized Chao1 diversity in multiple sclerosis patients than in controls. When the samples were clustered directly with F measure, those that had been prepared in the same batch showed strong co-clustering.

Sequencing input: blood. The receptor comes from a girl between 10 and 17 years old with multiple sclerosis. The chain is built from TRBV7-9 and TRBJ1-4; 7 nucleotides match TRBD1. CDR3 region: CASSRGQASTDEKLFF. In nucleotides, the CDR3 is TGTGCCAGCAGCAGAGGACAGGCCTCAACTGATGAAAAACTGTTTTTT.